This T cell receptor beta chain was sequenced in a study of human T cells and chemical hapten exposure. The time point was: patch test 1, 2 weeks after DPC sensitization. Treatment defined: therapeutic diphenylcyclopropenone sensitization with weekly scalp DPC. Participating donors were patients with alopecia, aged 18 to 70 years, considered appropriate candidates for DPC. The CDR3 is made up of 14 amino acids. Trimming pared 2 bases from V and 9 bases from J, leaving 11 bases between. Germline CDR1 MNHEY, CDR2 SMNVEV (reference sequence). TCRdb fed the RACE reads into MiXCR, producing one record per CDR3 protein. The sample consists of 380,000 or so distinct CDR3 sequences, more than 4.5% of them appearing once. Study-wide results and limits: The donor cohort had alopecia, so its immune response may not match that of healthy people.

A remark on this clonotype: What it binds is unknown.

This receptor was taken from a woman between 50 and 59 years old with alopecia areata. Some clones in this sample may be carry-over from other donors' samples. Sequenced here: whole blood, sampled in connection with sensitization to the hapten diphenylcyclopropenone (DPC). The chain joins TRBV27 to TRBJ1-6, with D possibly being TRBD1 (6 bases). CDR3 coding DNA: TGTGCCAGCAGTTTACAGGGGTTGGCTTCACCCCTCCACTTT. As protein: CASSLQGLASPLHF.